This is a list of T cell receptor beta chains from one sample in a study of cytomegalovirus exposure and HLA in healthy donors. Sequenced by immunoSEQ multiplex PCR; TCRdb stores in-frame clones only, minus some. Among 270,000 or so clones, 86% were seen once, and the ten largest hold 3.5% to 4.5%. Material: PBMCs. Receptors were obtained from a man aged 35-49 years in good health and CMV-seropositive. Both conserved end residues are trimmed from each CDR3. Each record gives: D gene, V gene, J gene, CDR3 protein. A D gene is named only where the DNA matches it firmly.

NA	TRBV5-4	TRBJ2-2	ASTSSSGELF
NA	TRBV18	TRBJ1-3	ASSPPGEAGTIY
NA	TRBV10-1	TRBJ2-2	ASSSLNTGELF
NA	TRBV7-9	TRBJ2-7	ASSQQGFYEQY
NA	TRBV10-3	TRBJ1-1	AIRMGLAGTEAF
NA	TRBV7-9	TRBJ2-7	ASSADRGASYEQY
NA	TRBV29-1	TRBJ2-2	SVEDPYGSGGPGELF
NA	TRBV7-9	TRBJ2-3	ASNGRRDTRTDTQY
NA	TRBV10-3	TRBJ2-5	AISVGGRETQY
NA	TRBV28	TRBJ2-5	ASSSDRTLLQETQY
NA	TRBV9	TRBJ1-1	ASSVAGGGMNTEAF
NA	TRBV18	TRBJ2-1	ASSPLEEDWQF
NA	TRBV28	TRBJ2-5	ASSLVATQETQY
NA	TRBV14	TRBJ2-7	ASMSSEVDRDRPYEQY
NA	TRBV6-6	TRBJ2-7	ASRRQGLPYEQY
TRBD2	TRBV7-9	TRBJ2-7	ASSSLWSSGPSYEQY
NA	TRBV2	TRBJ2-7	ASSEAMGRAYEQY
NA	TRBV6-1	TRBJ1-2	ASSTAGGGNYGYT
TRBD1	TRBV7-2	TRBJ1-2	ASSPTGDYGYT
NA	TRBV28	TRBJ1-2	ASSRRVAALYGYT
TRBD2	TRBV6-4	TRBJ2-1	ASRPGAGAPKNEQF
NA	TRBV2	TRBJ2-7	ASSEIVSEN
NA	TRBV2	TRBJ2-2	ASADILNTGELF
TRBD1	TRBV29-1	TRBJ1-1	SALPGQGPDTEAF
TRBD2	TRBV5-1	TRBJ2-1	ASSWTSGNNEQF
TRBD2	TRBV2	TRBJ2-5	ASRPGLAGAGVRETQY
TRBD1	TRBV11-2	TRBJ2-1	ASSLGTGGDEQF
TRBD2	TRBV10-2	TRBJ2-3	ASSSTSDSTDTQY
NA	TRBV14	TRBJ2-7	ASSPVMRLTEQY
TRBD1	TRBV6-5	TRBJ2-2	ASTRDRGHRGELF
NA	TRBV2	TRBJ1-4	ASRGTGRDKKLF
NA	TRBV10-3	TRBJ2-7	AISESDSSSFYEQY
TRBD2	TRBV7-2	TRBJ2-7	ASSLGPRSGRGEQY
TRBD2	TRBV19	NA	ASRWTSDATYEQY
TRBD2	TRBV7-9	TRBJ2-1	ASSLVHRTSTYNEQF
TRBD1	TRBV27	TRBJ2-7	ASSWDRDRLYEQY
NA	TRBV2	TRBJ2-7	ASKGTPGEQY
TRBD2	TRBV7-6	TRBJ2-7	ASSLGMGLAGGSSYEQY
NA	TRBV6-1	TRBJ1-1	ASSTRAYTEAF
TRBD2	TRBV4-3	TRBJ2-5	ASSRAAGGPETQY
TRBD1	TRBV4-1	TRBJ2-1	ASSQEGQGLAYNEQF
NA	TRBV5-4	TRBJ1-5	ASSLDRDQPQH
NA	TRBV25-1	TRBJ1-5	ASTDSARGDQPQH
TRBD2	TRBV30	TRBJ2-1	AWSHSPPGLAGGGEQF
NA	TRBV16	TRBJ1-3	ASSQFGTPSSGNTIY
TRBD2	TRBV11-2	TRBJ2-7	ASRSLAGGGYEQY